This TCR beta chain was profiled in a study of T cell responses to AZD1222 COVID-19 vaccine. Study results and limitations: Baseline seropositives among AZD1222 recipients totaled only five or six. Regions 160-218 and 743-854 held dominance among vaccine-associated CD4 TCRs, which spanned spike. White British people made up most donors, females outnumbered males, and clonal diversity was possibly underestimated.

In regard to this clone: The antigen is undetermined.

Produced via immunoSEQ multiplex PCR; TCRdb's table is partial and in-frame only. The sample contains 150,000 to 200,000 clones, almost 95% of which appear only once. CDR1 and CDR2 (germline): MNHEY, SVGAGI. This CDR3 has 14 residues. Losses at the gene ends were 6 bases for V and 4 bases for J; bases not matched to a gene: 5. The source is an adult in good health. Source: peripheral blood, taken on day 0 of AZD1222 vaccination. This sequence joins TRBV6-5 and TRBJ2-1; 8 bases are shared with TRBD2. The CDR3: CASRLAGIYNEQFF. CDR3 in DNA: TGTGCCAGCAGGTTAGCGGGAATATACAATGAGCAGTTCTTC.